These T cell receptor beta chains were read from a single sample in a study of vaccination effects on CD4 cells after COVID-19. The protocol was immunoSEQ multiplex PCR, while the TCRdb copy is restricted to in-frame clones and leaves out a portion. The repertoire has approximately 40,000 clones, around 67% of them found once; the top ten carry about 22%. Antigens for these TCRs are unknown. The starting material was CD4+ T cells from PBMCs cultured with SARS-CoV-2 spike peptides, obtained before COVID-19 vaccination. The receptors shown here come from a human donor who received a COVID-19 vaccine. Each CDR3 is given with its conserved first and last residue. A D gene is named only where the DNA matches it firmly. Clone size is shown for a subset of rows, as once, few, many or a class of expanded clone.

abundance: NA
j_gene: TRBJ1-6
v_gene: TRBV11-2
d_gene: NA
CDR3nt: TGTGCCAGCAGCTTAGATTTGGGATCACCCCTCCACTTT
CDR3aa: CASSLDLGSPLHF

abundance: NA
j_gene: TRBJ2-3
v_gene: TRBV9
d_gene: TRBD1
CDR3nt: TGTGCCAGCACCAACCACAGGGGGCGAAGGGCAGATACGCAGTATTTT
CDR3aa: CASTNHRGRRADTQYF

abundance: NA
j_gene: TRBJ1-1
v_gene: TRBV6-2/TRBV6-3
d_gene: NA
CDR3nt: TGTGCCAGCAGTTACTCGGAGGGGACTGAAGCTTTCTTT
CDR3aa: CASSYSEGTEAFF

abundance: NA
j_gene: TRBJ1-5
v_gene: TRBV5-6
d_gene: TRBD1
CDR3nt: TGTGCCAGCAGCTTGGCCGGGACAGGGAAGCAGCCCCAGCATTTT
CDR3aa: CASSLAGTGKQPQHF

abundance: NA
j_gene: TRBJ2-7
v_gene: TRBV3-1/TRBV3-2
d_gene: NA
CDR3nt: TGTGCCAGCAGCCATGGGACTGCCTACGAGCAGTACTTC
CDR3aa: CASSHGTAYEQYF

abundance: NA
j_gene: TRBJ2-3
v_gene: TRBV2
d_gene: TRBD2
CDR3nt: TGTGCCAGCAGTGAGGCTAGAACGCGGGAGAGGCCCACAGATACGCAGTATTTT
CDR3aa: CASSEARTRERPTDTQYF

abundance: NA
j_gene: TRBJ2-7
v_gene: TRBV20-1
d_gene: TRBD1
CDR3nt: TGCAGTGCTAGTACCTCCGGGACAGGGTATAACGAGCAGTACTTC
CDR3aa: CSASTSGTGYNEQYF

abundance: few
j_gene: TRBJ2-1
v_gene: TRBV6-1
d_gene: NA
CDR3nt: TGTGCCAGCAGTGAATCCCCGGGGACCTACAATGAGCAGTTCTTC
CDR3aa: CASSESPGTYNEQFF

abundance: NA
j_gene: TRBJ2-1
v_gene: TRBV19
d_gene: NA
CDR3nt: TGTGCCAGTAGGGGGGAAGCGGACGACCTCGACGATGAGCAGTTCTTC
CDR3aa: CASRGEADDLDDEQFF

abundance: NA
j_gene: TRBJ2-1
v_gene: TRBV6-5
d_gene: NA
CDR3nt: TGTGCCAGCAGTTACTCCAAGCCCGGACTCTACAATGAGCAGTTCTTC
CDR3aa: CASSYSKPGLYNEQFF

abundance: few
j_gene: TRBJ1-1
v_gene: TRBV4-3
d_gene: NA
CDR3nt: TGCGCCAGCAGCCAAGAAAAAGGGGGCACTGAAGCTTTCTTT
CDR3aa: CASSQEKGGTEAFF

abundance: NA
j_gene: TRBJ2-7
v_gene: TRBV19
d_gene: NA
CDR3nt: TGTGCCAGTAGTGTCGCCGCTGGGGACGAGCAGTACTTC
CDR3aa: CASSVAAGDEQYF

abundance: NA
j_gene: TRBJ1-2
v_gene: TRBV7-2
d_gene: NA
CDR3nt: TGTGCCAGCAGCTTCTCCGGGACTACGACCCTACGCTATGGCTACACCTTC
CDR3aa: CASSFSGTTTLRYGYTF

abundance: few
j_gene: TRBJ2-1
v_gene: TRBV6-5
d_gene: NA
CDR3nt: TGTGCCAGCAGTTTCTCTTCTACGAGTGAGCAGTTCTTC
CDR3aa: CASSFSSTSEQFF

abundance: NA
j_gene: TRBJ2-5
v_gene: TRBV5-4
d_gene: NA
CDR3nt: TGTGCCAGCAGCACCTGGACCGGGGAGACCCAGTACTTC
CDR3aa: CASSTWTGETQYF

abundance: NA
j_gene: TRBJ2-1
v_gene: TRBV27
d_gene: TRBD2
CDR3nt: TGTGCCAGCAGTTTATGGGGGAGGGCATCCTACAATGAGCAGTTCTTC
CDR3aa: CASSLWGRASYNEQFF

abundance: NA
j_gene: TRBJ1-2
v_gene: TRBV15
d_gene: NA
CDR3nt: TGTGCCACCAGCAGAGAGTCAGGGTGGTTTGGCGGCTACACCTTC
CDR3aa: CATSRESGWFGGYTF

abundance: NA
j_gene: TRBJ1-2
v_gene: TRBV19
d_gene: TRBD1
CDR3nt: TGTGCCAGTAGTATCGGACAGGGGGCAGGCTACACCTTC
CDR3aa: CASSIGQGAGYTF

abundance: NA
j_gene: TRBJ1-1
v_gene: TRBV11-1
d_gene: NA
CDR3nt: TGTGCCAGCAGCTTAAATGGACAGACTAGGAACACTGAAGCTTTCTTT
CDR3aa: CASSLNGQTRNTEAFF

abundance: NA
j_gene: TRBJ2-2
v_gene: TRBV6-8
d_gene: NA
CDR3nt: TGTGCCAGCAGTTATGGGGGTCCAATTCTCGCGAACACCGGGGAGCTGTTTTTT
CDR3aa: CASSYGGPILANTGELFF

abundance: NA
j_gene: TRBJ2-1
v_gene: TRBV4-2
d_gene: TRBD2
CDR3nt: TGTGCCAGCAGCCTTACCGGGACTAGCGGGGACTACAATGAGCAGTTCTTC
CDR3aa: CASSLTGTSGDYNEQFF

abundance: few
j_gene: TRBJ1-5
v_gene: TRBV7-9
d_gene: NA
CDR3nt: TGTGCCAGCAGCCATAGGGGGTATCAGCCCCAGCATTTT
CDR3aa: CASSHRGYQPQHF

abundance: few
j_gene: TRBJ1-2
v_gene: TRBV2
d_gene: TRBD1
CDR3nt: TGTGCCAGCAGTCCGAGCCGGGACAGGGAGGTTTATGGCTACACCTTC
CDR3aa: CASSPSRDREVYGYTF

abundance: once
j_gene: TRBJ1-5
v_gene: TRBV2
d_gene: TRBD1
CDR3nt: TGTGCCAGCAGTGTAGAGGGGGCCGGGCAGCCCCAGCATTTT
CDR3aa: CASSVEGAGQPQHF

abundance: NA
j_gene: TRBJ1-1
v_gene: TRBV6-5
d_gene: NA
CDR3nt: TGTGCCAGTTCTTCCGGGGCAGGTGTGAACACTGAAGCTTTCTTT
CDR3aa: CASSSGAGVNTEAFF

abundance: NA
j_gene: TRBJ2-7
v_gene: TRBV28
d_gene: NA
CDR3nt: NA
CDR3aa: CASTSDSYEQYF

abundance: NA
j_gene: TRBJ1-1
v_gene: TRBV18
d_gene: NA
CDR3nt: TGTGCCAGCCGCTACAGCGGGAACACTGAAGCTTTCTTT
CDR3aa: CASRYSGNTEAFF